A single sample gave rise to the 25 T cell receptor beta chains below, sequenced in a study of cytomegalovirus exposure and HLA in healthy donors. The PCR ran on 60 Vbeta and 13 Jbeta primers. The assay was immunoSEQ multiplex PCR, and TCRdb's table has in-frame clones only and misses some. This repertoire comprises about 160,000 clones; its ten largest clones make up over 1%. Source material: PBMCs. The receptors were gathered from a woman aged 60-75 years in good health and CMV-seronegative.

The chain joins TRBV19 to TRBJ1-5; tentatively, D is TRBD1 (6 bases). Trimming took off 5 bases at V and 4 bases at J, with 15 bases between the two ends. Germline lookup yields CDR1 LNHDA and CDR2 SQIVND (reference sequence). CDR3 length: 15 residues. The CDR3 protein is CASSFNRDGNQPQHF. The CDR3 DNA reads as TGTGCCAGTAGTTTTAACAGGGATGGAAATCAGCCCCAGCATTTT.

The chain employs TRBV9 and TRBJ2-4, with TRBD2 identical over 7 bases. The CDR3 runs to 16 residues. The V gene's germline CDR1 is SGDLS and CDR2 YYNGEE. V lost 3 bases, J lost 4 bases, and 10 bases stayed unmatched. The CDR3, as DNA: TGTGCCAGCAGCGCGGGGGGACTCCAAGGGAAAAACATTCAGTACTTC. It codes for CASSAGGLQGKNIQYF.

The chain links TRBV5-6 to TRBJ2-7, with TRBD2 matching 8 bases. Germline trimming cut 4 bases from V and 4 bases from J; bases unmatched to any gene: 10. Per germline, CDR1 SGHDT and CDR2 YYEEEE. The CDR3 is 15 amino acids. The CDR3 loop is CASSRREAGGYEQYF. CDR3 DNA: TGTGCCAGCAGCCGGCGGGAGGCCGGCGGGTACGAGCAGTACTTC.

The J gene is TRBJ1-1, the V gene TRBV7-2; D uncertain. Germline CDR1 and CDR2: SGHTA and FQGNSA. This CDR3 comprises 12 residues. Trimming left V 5 bases short and J 1 base short, with 5 bases between. The CDR3 here is CASSPENTEAFF. Written as DNA, the CDR3 is TGTGCCAGCAGCCCAGAGAACACTGAAGCTTTCTTT.

The rearrangement uses TRBV4-3 and TRBJ1-1; 10 bases match TRBD1. The J segment lost 0 bases and the V segment lost 2 bases, leaving 9 bases of the junction unmatched. Per the germline V gene, CDR1 is LGHNA and CDR2 is YSLEER. The CDR3 consists of 18 residues. The CDR3 spells CASSQISGQGPMNTEAFF. The CDR3, as DNA: TGCGCCAGCAGCCAAATTTCGGGACAGGGGCCCATGAACACTGAAGCTTTCTTT.

The chain combines TRBV7-8 with TRBJ1-3; 9 nucleotides align to TRBD1. The ends lost 0 bases at V and 8 bases at J; junction bases unmatched: 8. Germline lookup yields CDR1 SGHVS and CDR2 FQNEAQ. The CDR3 runs to 16 residues. The CDR3 region is CASSLAPRDRDDTIYF. The CDR3 DNA reads as TGTGCCAGCAGCTTAGCGCCGCGGGACAGGGACGACACCATATATTTT.

The chain has TRBV7-9 and TRBJ1-2, with D possibly TRBD1 on 5 matching bases. Trimming shortened V by 5 bases and J by 4 bases, and 11 bases separated the two germline ends. The CDR3 spans 13 residues. Per germline, CDR1 SEHNR and CDR2 FQNEAQ (reference sequence). The CDR3 DNA follows: TGTGCCAGCAGCCCCCGGACACCCTATGGCTACACCTTC. This translates into CASSPRTPYGYTF. The full variable domain, rest sourced from reference TRBV7-9 and TRBJ1-2, is DTGVSQNPRHKITKRGQNVTFRCDPISEHNRLYWYRQTLGQGPEFLTYFQNEAQLEKSRLLSDRFSAERPKGSFSTLEIQRTEQGDSAMYLCASSPRTPYGYTFGSGTRLTVV.

The genes are TRBV19 and TRBJ2-3, with D possibly matching TRBD2 (6 bases). This CDR3 contains 14 residues. The V gene's germline CDR1 is LNHDA and CDR2 SQIVND (reference sequence). Trimming stripped 6 bases from V and 0 bases from J, with 10 bases between. The CDR3 DNA is TGTGCCAGTAGAGGGACTTCCAGCACAGATACGCAGTATTTT. It yields the protein CASRGTSSTDTQYF.

The genes are TRBV7-9 and TRBJ2-7, with TRBD2 as a possible D gene (5 bases). Germline CDR1 reads SEHNR; CDR2 reads FQNEAQ (reference sequence). This CDR3 has 15 residues. Trimming stripped 7 bases from V and 0 bases from J, with 16 bases between. CDR3 sequence: CASTPGSRLSYEQYF. In DNA form, the CDR3 reads TGTGCCAGCACCCCGGGGTCGCGACTCTCCTACGAGCAGTACTTC.

This chain uses TRBV9 with TRBJ2-2, with D possibly TRBD1 on 5 matching bases. The CDR3 covers 15 residues. Germline V lookup: CDR1 SGDLS, CDR2 YYNGEE. Deletions cut 0 bases from V and 5 bases from J, with 11 bases between. CDR3 coding DNA: TGTGCCAGCAGCGTAGCCGCAGGGCAGACCGGGGAGCTGTTTTTT. It is translated as CASSVAAGQTGELFF.

The chain joins TRBV7-2 to TRBJ2-3; possibly TRBD1 for D (5 bases). The CDR3 loop spans 14 amino acids. V was trimmed by 2 bases and J by 2 bases, leaving 8 bases between them. Per the germline V gene, CDR1 is SGHTA and CDR2 is FQGNSA. The CDR3 region has the DNA TGTGCCAGCAGCTTAAGACAGACCACAGATACGCAGTATTTT. Translated, it gives CASSLRQTTDTQYF.

The V gene is TRBV4-2, the J gene TRBJ1-2; 11 bases align to TRBD1. The J segment lost 3 bases and the V segment lost 1 base, leaving 10 bases of the junction unmatched. This CDR3 has 18 amino acids. Germline V gene sequence: CDR1 LGHNA, CDR2 YNFKEQ. The CDR3 here is CASSQANLPGQGDYGYTF. In DNA form, the CDR3 reads TGTGCCAGCAGCCAAGCGAATCTCCCGGGACAGGGGGACTATGGCTACACCTTC.

DNA of the CDR3: TGTGCCAGCAGCGAGGACAGGGCAACCTACGAGCAGTACTTC. Translating it yields CASSEDRATYEQYF. This chain connects TRBV2 to TRBJ2-7, with TRBD1 identical over 8 bases. The CDR3 is 14 amino acids. The germline CDR1 and CDR2 sequences are SNHLY and FYNNEI. With V trimmed by 6 bases and J by 2 bases, 6 bases remained unmatched. Supplemented by reference TRBV2 and TRBJ2-7, the full variable domain reads EPEVTQTPSHQVTQMGQEVILRCVPISNHLYFYWYRQILGQKVEFLVSFYNNEISEKSEIFDDQFSVERPDGSNFTLKIRSTKLEDSAMYFCASSEDRATYEQYFGPGTRLTVT.

This CDR3 reads CASSLERTTQYF. The CDR3 region has the DNA TGTGCCAGCAGCTTAGAGCGAACGACCCAGTACTTC. The gene calls are TRBV7-9 and TRBJ2-5, with D unresolved. Germline V CDR1 and CDR2: SEHNR, FQNEAQ (reference sequence). The CDR3 is 12 amino acids. V was trimmed by 1 base and J by 7 bases, leaving 7 bases between them. The full variable domain, with the rest looked up from reference TRBV7-9 and TRBJ2-5, is DTGVSQNPRHKITKRGQNVTFRCDPISEHNRLYWYRQTLGQGPEFLTYFQNEAQLEKSRLLSDRFSAERPKGSFSTLEIQRTEQGDSAMYLCASSLERTTQYFGPGTRLLVL.

The chain has TRBV10-3 and TRBJ1-3; D is possibly TRBD1 (6 bases). The CDR3 has 14 residues. Trimming took off 4 bases at V and 2 bases at J, with 9 bases between the two ends. In germline, CDR1 is ENHRY, CDR2 SYGVKD. The CDR3 nucleotides read TGTGCCATCAGTGGGCCAGGGGCTGGAAACACCATATATTTT. Its protein product is CAISGPGAGNTIYF.

The genes are TRBV7-2 and TRBJ2-5; TRBD2 matches at 16 bases. Trimming at V came to 5 bases and at J to 13 bases, leaving 10 bases not matched to a gene. The CDR3 is made up of 15 amino acids. The germline CDR1 and CDR2 sequences are SGHTA and FQGNSA. CDR3 loop: CASSREGTSGGAMYF. The CDR3 nucleotides read TGTGCCAGCAGCAGAGAGGGGACTAGCGGGGGGGCCATGTACTTC.

The chain recombines TRBV19 with TRBJ2-2, with D possibly matching TRBD1 (6 bases). Trimming pared 3 bases from V and 5 bases from J, leaving 13 bases between. CDR1 is LNHDA and CDR2 is SQIVND in the germline V gene (reference sequence). The CDR3 spans 15 residues. CDR3 sequence (DNA): TGTGCCAGTAGTATCGAAACAGGGCGGACCGGGGAGCTGTTTTTT. As protein: CASSIETGRTGELFF.

The chain has TRBV10-3 and TRBJ1-5; the D is unclear. Germline-derived CDR1 and CDR2 are ENHRY and SYGVKD. Trimming took 5 bases from V and 0 from J, leaving 5 bases between them. The CDR3 runs 13 residues. The CDR3 reads CAISPGSNQPQHF. DNA for the CDR3: TGTGCCATCAGTCCGGGTAGCAATCAGCCCCAGCATTTT.

As to this clone: The junction shows a germline mismatch at one end, possibly a read error. This chain joins TRBV6-5 and TRBJ1-5, with 10 positions matching TRBD1. The CDR3 sequence is 15 residues long. The germline V gene has CDR1 MNHEY and CDR2 SVGAGI. CDR3 sequence (DNA): TGTGCCAGCAGCCAGGGACAGGGGAGTAATCAGCTCCAGCATTTT. It encodes CASSQGQGSNQLQHF.

The J gene is TRBJ2-6, the V gene TRBV18, with D maybe TRBD1 (6 bases). V was cut by 4 bases and J by 0 bases, with 19 bases left in between. Germline CDR1 is KGHSH and CDR2 is LQKENI. The CDR3 sequence is 19 residues long. This chain's CDR3 is CASSLSEGQGSSGANVLTF. The CDR3 DNA is TGTGCCAGCTCACTCTCCGAGGGCCAGGGGAGCTCTGGGGCCAACGTCCTGACTTTC.

The V call is TRBV7-2, the J call TRBJ1-5; the D gene is possibly TRBD1 (6 bases). V was pared by 2 bases and J by 6 bases, with 14 bases between. Germline CDR1 and CDR2: SGHTA and FQGNSA. The CDR3 has 15 amino acids. In DNA form, the CDR3 reads TGTGCCAGCAGCTTAAGCCACAGGGACGGTCAGCCCCAGCATTTT. It codes for CASSLSHRDGQPQHF.

The CDR3 here is CASSRRQGIMDEKLFF. DNA for the CDR3: TGCGCCAGCAGCCGTAGACAGGGAATCATGGATGAAAAACTGTTTTTT. The chain has TRBV4-1 and TRBJ1-4, with 7 bases identical to TRBD1. With 4 bases clipped from V and 6 bases from J, the junction kept 11 bases outside the gene matches. The CDR3 contains 16 residues. The germline V gene encodes CDR1 MGHRA and CDR2 YSYEKL.

The chain is built from TRBV19 and TRBJ1-6; D uncertain. The CDR3 extends over 14 amino acids. The V and J ends lost 3 bases and 6 bases respectively, with 9 bases between them. Germline assignment: CDR1 LNHDA and CDR2 SQIVND (reference sequence). CDR3 in amino acids: CASSMSLVNSPLHF. Written as DNA, the CDR3 is TGTGCCAGTAGTATGTCCCTCGTTAATTCACCCCTCCACTTT. Variable domain in full (rest from reference TRBV19 and TRBJ1-6): DGGITQSPKYLFRKEGQNVTLSCEQNLNHDAMYWYRQDPGQGLRLIYYSQIVNDFQKGDIAEGYSVSREKKESFPLTVTSAQKNPTAFYLCASSMSLVNSPLHFGNGTRLTVT.

The chain employs TRBV29-1 and TRBJ2-3; TRBD2 matches at 10 bases. The CDR3 has 14 residues. The V and J ends lost 8 bases and 3 bases, in that order; junction bases with no gene match: 8. Germline V lookup: CDR1 SQVTM, CDR2 ANQGSEA. The CDR3 DNA reads as TGCAGCTTAAGAGCGGGGGGGCTTACAGATACGCAGTATTTT. Its translation: CSLRAGGLTDTQYF.

The chain is built from TRBV5-4 and TRBJ1-6; D is undetermined. CDR1 and CDR2 from the germline V gene are SGHNT and YYREEE (reference sequence). V dropped 0 bases and J dropped 10 bases, with 17 bases sitting between them. The length of the CDR3 is 16 residues. Written as DNA, the CDR3 is TGTGCCAGCAGCTTGGGGGCGGGGTTGGAGGACTCACCCCTCCACTTT. Protein sequence: CASSLGAGLEDSPLHF.